The 25 T cell receptor beta chains in this list originate from one sample, sequenced in a study of OX40 agonist ivuxolimab in advanced cancers. The data were produced by immunoSEQ multiplex PCR, yet TCRdb's version contains in-frame clones alone and is incomplete. Of about 13,000 clones in the sample, 67% are singletons; the top ten hold more than 20%. The sample here was CD4+ or CD8+ T cells sorted from blood, taken in a trial of the OX40 agonist ivuxolimab. The receptors stem from an adult with an advanced solid tumor such as melanoma, head and neck, liver or kidney cancer.

This clone turned up a few times. Other DNA variants within this sample encode the same CDR3. This rearrangement joins TRBV7-3 to TRBJ1-2; D not resolved. Per the germline V gene, CDR1 is SGHTA and CDR2 is FQGTGA. Trimming stripped 5 bases from V and 2 bases from J, with 9 bases between. The CDR3 runs to 13 residues. CDR3 loop: CASSPDGNYGYTF. The CDR3 DNA is TGTGCCAGCAGCCCAGACGGAAACTATGGCTACACCTTC.

The rearrangement links TRBV7-9 to TRBJ2-5; 9 nucleotides match TRBD2. Germline values: CDR1 SEHNR, CDR2 FQNEAQ (reference sequence). Trimming at V came to 3 bases and at J to 4 bases, leaving 12 bases not matched to a gene. The CDR3 is made up of 17 amino acids. The CDR3 DNA follows: TGTGCCAGCAGCTTCCCGACTAGCGGAAAGGGAGGAGAGACCCAGTACTTC. Amino acids: CASSFPTSGKGGETQYF.

The chain is built from TRBV5-5 and TRBJ1-5; D is undetermined. The CDR3 loop spans 12 amino acids. Germline V gene sequence: CDR1 SGHKS, CDR2 YYEKEE (reference sequence). V was shortened by 1 base and J by 5 bases, with 4 bases between the two germline ends. The CDR3 nucleotides read TGTGCCAGCAGCTTGCCCGATCAGCCCCAGCATTTT. Its translation is CASSLPDQPQHF. The variable domain in full, completed from reference TRBV5-5 and TRBJ1-5, reads DAGVTQSPTHLIKTRGQQVTLRCSPISGHKSVSWYQQVLGQGPQFIFQYYEKEERGRGNFPDRFSARQFPNYSSELNVNALLLGDSALYLCASSLPDQPQHFGDGTRLSIL.

This rearrangement joins TRBV30 to TRBJ2-7; no firm D call. The CDR3 totals 10 residues. Germline assignment: CDR1 GTSNPN and CDR2 SVGIG (reference sequence). Trimming stripped 5 bases from V and 1 base from J, with 3 bases between. CDR3 bases: TGTGCCTGGGGGTCCTACGAGCAGTACTTC. As protein: CAWGSYEQYF.

The V gene is TRBV19, the J gene TRBJ1-6; D not certain. The germline CDR1 and CDR2 sequences are LNHDA and SQIVND (reference sequence). V was cut by 8 bases and J by 7 bases, with 15 bases left in between. There are 14 residues in the CDR3. The CDR3 loop reads CASRLGGSNSPLHF. CDR3 nucleotide sequence: TGTGCCAGTCGCTTGGGCGGATCGAATTCACCCCTCCACTTT.

This chain links TRBV13 with TRBJ2-1, with D possibly matching TRBD2 (5 bases). This CDR3 region has 16 residues. V was pared by 7 bases and J by 4 bases, with 20 bases between. CDR1 is PRHDT and CDR2 is FYEKMQ in the germline V gene (reference sequence). DNA of the CDR3: TGTGCCAGCACCCCGCCTCACGGGGAATCTTACAATGAGCAGTTCTTC. Translated: CASTPPHGESYNEQFF. Drawing the rest from reference TRBV13 and TRBJ2-1, the complete variable domain is AAGVIQSPRHLIKEKRETATLKCYPIPRHDTVYWYQQGPGQDPQFLISFYEKMQSDKGSIPDRFSAQQFSDYHSELNMSSLELGDSALYFCASTPPHGESYNEQFFGPGTRLTVL.

This clone was observed a single time. The chain carries TRBV12-2 and TRBJ2-7; the table assigns TRBD1, which was not confirmed against the DNA. TRBV12-2 is reported as a pseudogene. The CDR3 is 19 residues long. This CDR3 reads CASRGGSPESDRGFYEQYF. CDR3 bases: TGTGCAAGTCGAGGGGGATCACCGGAGTCGGACAGGGGTTTCTACGAGCAGTACTTC.

This clone has a handful of counts. The chain links TRBV7-9 to TRBJ1-1; D is possibly TRBD1 (5 bases). Trimming took off 2 bases at V and 8 bases at J, with 6 bases between the two ends. The germline CDR1 and CDR2 sequences are SEHNR and FQNEAQ (reference sequence). The CDR3 has 11 residues. The CDR3 loop is CASSLTGEAFF. The CDR3 DNA is TGTGCCAGCAGCTTAACAGGCGAAGCTTTCTTT.

The chain carries TRBV28 and TRBJ2-7, with 7 bases fitting TRBD1. The germline V gene encodes CDR1 MDHEN and CDR2 SYDVKM. The CDR3 extends over 14 amino acids. The V gene end was trimmed by 1 base and the J gene end by 3 bases; junction bases not matched to a gene: 3. CDR3 coding DNA: TGTGCCAGCAGTTTATCCGACAGGGTCTACGAGCAGTACTTC. Amino acid sequence: CASSLSDRVYEQYF.

This clone occurred a few times. The chain recombines TRBV11-2 with TRBJ2-1, with D perhaps TRBD1 (5 bases). The V gene lost 4 bases and the J gene lost 5 bases, with 12 bases spanning the gap. CDR1 is SGHAT and CDR2 is FQNNGV in the germline V gene. This CDR3 has 14 residues. CDR3 in amino acids: CASSYAGNHNEQFF. The CDR3 nucleotides read TGTGCCAGCAGCTACGCAGGGAACCACAATGAGCAGTTCTTC.

The chain uses TRBV7-8 and TRBJ2-5; D remains unclear. Germline V gene data show CDR1 as SGHVS and CDR2 as FQNEAQ. The CDR3 has 14 residues. The germline V and J ends were trimmed by 5 bases and 7 bases, with 17 bases remaining between them. The CDR3 region has the DNA TGTGCCAGCAGCACCACTGGGATTAAGGGGACCCAGTACTTC. Amino acids: CASSTTGIKGTQYF. The entire variable domain, with the rest obtained from reference TRBV7-8 and TRBJ2-5, is as follows: GAGVSQSPRYKVAKRGQDVALRCDPISGHVSLFWYQQALGQGPEFLTYFQNEAQLDKSGLPSDRFFAERPEGSVSTLKIQRTQQEDSAVYLCASSTTGIKGTQYFGPGTRLLVL.

The chain's CDR3 is CASSIRVENEQFF. The CDR3 DNA reads as TGTGCCAGTAGTATTAGGGTAGAGAATGAGCAGTTCTTC. The chain combines TRBV19 with TRBJ2-1; D uncertain. V lost 3 bases and J lost 7, with 10 bases in between. This CDR3 spans 13 amino acids. Per the germline V gene, CDR1 is LNHDA and CDR2 is SQIVND (reference sequence).

This clone has a count of ten or more. The chain is built from TRBV5-1 and TRBJ1-2, with TRBD1 matching over 7 bases. CDR1 is SGHRS, CDR2 YFSETQ, per germline. The V segment lost 2 bases and the J segment 4 bases; nucleotides outside the gene matches: 8. The CDR3 extends over 15 amino acids. DNA for the CDR3: TGCGCCAGCAGCTTAACCCGGGACAGCCTCTATGGCTACACCTTC. This encodes CASSLTRDSLYGYTF.

The CDR3 sequence: CASGGSNQPQHF. The DNA of the CDR3 is TGTGCCAGTGGTGGGAGCAATCAGCCCCAGCATTTT. The chain couples TRBV19 to TRBJ1-5, with D unresolved. The V end lost 8 bases, the J end lost 1 base, and 6 bases lay between the germline ends. Germline V CDR1 and CDR2: LNHDA, SQIVND (reference sequence). The CDR3 is 12 residues long.

This clone was counted ten times or more. The chain is built from TRBV19 and TRBJ1-1; the D is unclear. Germline V gives CDR1 LNHDA, CDR2 SQIVND (reference sequence). The V end lost 1 base, the J end lost 1 base, and 4 bases lay between the germline ends. The CDR3 is 13 residues long. The CDR3 DNA sequence: TGTGCCAGTAGTATAGCCAGGAACACTGAAGCTTTCTTT. Translation gives CASSIARNTEAFF.

The rearrangement joins TRBV9 to TRBJ2-3; D ambiguous. Germline loops: CDR1 SGDLS, CDR2 YYNGEE. V was trimmed by 0 bases and J by 1 base, leaving 12 bases between them. The CDR3 has 16 residues. The CDR3 spells CASSVGYGFGTDTQYF. The CDR3, as DNA: TGTGCCAGCAGCGTAGGATATGGGTTCGGCACAGATACGCAGTATTTT.

The V gene is TRBV6-5, the J gene TRBJ2-3; D assignment may be TRBD1 or TRBD2 (5 bases each). Germline loops: CDR1 MNHEY, CDR2 SVGAGI. Trimming cost V 6 bases and J 6 bases, with 10 bases left between them. The CDR3 sequence is 12 residues long. The CDR3 sequence: CASSHGADTQYF. The CDR3 bases are TGTGCCAGCAGCCACGGGGCCGATACGCAGTATTTT.

The sample holds a few counts of this clone. V and J are TRBV6-6 and TRBJ1-4; 8 bases map to TRBD1. This CDR3 spans 14 amino acids. The V and J ends lost 6 bases and 7 bases, in that order; junction bases with no gene match: 7. Germline V gene lookup returns CDR1 MNHNY and CDR2 SVGAGI (reference sequence). CDR3 protein: CASRITGGGEKLFF. CDR3 bases: TGTGCCAGCAGGATAACAGGGGGTGGTGAAAAACTGTTTTTT.

This rearrangement joins TRBV2 to TRBJ2-3; weak D call: TRBD2 (5 bases). The CDR3 totals 14 residues. V was cut by 5 bases and J by 3 bases, with 12 bases left in between. The V gene's germline CDR1 is SNHLY and CDR2 FYNNEI. The CDR3, as DNA: TGTGCCAGCAGTAGAGCAGCGGAGACAGATACGCAGTATTTT. It encodes CASSRAAETDTQYF. Complete variable domain (other parts from reference TRBV2 and TRBJ2-3): EPEVTQTPSHQVTQMGQEVILRCVPISNHLYFYWYRQILGQKVEFLVSFYNNEISEKSEIFDDQFSVERPDGSNFTLKIRSTKLEDSAMYFCASSRAAETDTQYFGPGTRLTVL.

This clone has only a few counts. The V call is TRBV27, the J call TRBJ2-7; 7 bases are shared with TRBD2. The CDR3 sequence is 13 residues long. V was clipped by 6 bases and J by 6 bases; unmatched bases: 8. CDR1 and CDR2 from the germline V gene are MNHEY and SMNVEV (reference sequence). The CDR3 bases are TGTGCCAGCAGCCCGGGAGGAGTCGGCGAGCAGTACTTC. This gives the protein CASSPGGVGEQYF.

The rearrangement joins TRBV9 to TRBJ2-2, with D unclear. V was trimmed by 3 bases and J by 7 bases, leaving 7 bases between them. The CDR3 is 12 amino acids. Germline V gene sequence: CDR1 SGDLS, CDR2 YYNGEE. CDR3: CASSGVIGELFF. The CDR3 coding sequence is TGTGCCAGCAGCGGGGTGATCGGGGAGCTGTTTTTT.

V and J are TRBV5-6 and TRBJ2-5; 13 bases match TRBD2. V dropped 0 bases and J dropped 5; count of bases not matched to a gene: 4. The CDR3 is 16 residues long. In germline, CDR1 is SGHDT, CDR2 YYEEEE. CDR3 nucleotide sequence: TGTGCCAGCAGCTTGGCGACTAGCGGGAGGTGGGAGACCCAGTACTTC. Its protein is CASSLATSGRWETQYF.

This clone has a handful of counts. This chain connects TRBV5-8 to TRBJ2-7; no firm D call. The CDR3 covers 13 residues. V shed 1 base and J shed 1 base, with 6 bases lying between them. Germline V gene sequence: CDR1 SGHTS, CDR2 YDEGEE. CDR3 residues: CASSLKGSYEQYF. The CDR3 nucleotides read TGTGCCAGCAGCTTGAAAGGGTCCTACGAGCAGTACTTC.

By share of the sample, this clone is large (0.1 to 1%). The rearrangement uses TRBV7-3 and TRBJ2-1; D gene ambiguous. Germline V gene lookup returns CDR1 SGHTA and CDR2 FQGTGA. The CDR3 is 13 amino acids. V was cut by 6 bases and J by 5 bases, with 11 bases left in between. The CDR3 coding sequence is TGTGCCAGCAGTTCGGACGGCAACAATGAGCAGTTCTTC. Residues: CASSSDGNNEQFF.

This clone was seen once. The V call is TRBV28, the J call TRBJ2-2; no clear D. The CDR3 has 15 residues. Trimming shortened V by 2 bases and J by 0 bases, and 7 bases separated the two germline ends. The germline V gene has CDR1 MDHEN and CDR2 SYDVKM. This chain's CDR3 is CASSLGQTNTGELFF. The DNA of the CDR3 is TGTGCCAGCAGTTTAGGGCAGACGAACACCGGGGAGCTGTTTTTT.